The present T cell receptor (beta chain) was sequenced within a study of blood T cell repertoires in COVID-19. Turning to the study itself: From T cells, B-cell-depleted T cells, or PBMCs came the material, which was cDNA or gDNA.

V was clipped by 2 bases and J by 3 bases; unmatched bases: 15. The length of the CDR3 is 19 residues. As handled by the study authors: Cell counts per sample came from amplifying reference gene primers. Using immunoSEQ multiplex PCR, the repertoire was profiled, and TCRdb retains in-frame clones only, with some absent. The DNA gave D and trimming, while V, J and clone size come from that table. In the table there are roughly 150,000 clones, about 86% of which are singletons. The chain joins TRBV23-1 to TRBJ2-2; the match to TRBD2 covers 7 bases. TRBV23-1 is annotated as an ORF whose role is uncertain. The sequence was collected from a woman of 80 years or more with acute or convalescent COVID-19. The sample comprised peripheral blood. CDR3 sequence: CASSQPPSGGKLDTGELFF. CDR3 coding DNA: TGCGCCAGCAGTCAACCCCCTTCGGGAGGTAAATTAGACACCGGGGAGCTGTTTTTT.